These 14 T cell receptor beta chains were sequenced from one sample in a study of blood T cell repertoires in COVID-19. Profiling relied on immunoSEQ multiplex PCR, and the TCRdb table lists in-frame clones only, not all of them. The sample comprises 240,000 or so clones, roughly 91% of which are singletons, and roughly 8.3% rests with the top ten. Sequencing input: PBMCs or T cells enriched from blood (not recorded which). These receptors were obtained from a man aged 40-49 years who had recovered from COVID-19.

The V gene is TRBV9, the J gene TRBJ1-2, with 11 bases that match TRBD1. Trimming removed 4 bases from V and 2 bases from J; junction bases left unmatched: 4. The CDR3 contains 15 residues. Germline V gene sequence: CDR1 SGDLS, CDR2 YYNGEE. The CDR3 DNA sequence: TGTGCCAGCAGCCTGGGACAGGGGGAAAACTATGGCTACACCTTC. This encodes CASSLGQGENYGYTF.

The J gene is TRBJ2-7, the V gene TRBV7-9; D may be TRBD1 or TRBD2 (5 bases each). CDR1 and CDR2 (germline): SEHNR, FQNEAQ (reference sequence). This CDR3 is built from 13 residues. The V end lost 10 bases, the J end lost 2 bases, and 15 bases lay between the germline ends. CDR3 protein: CAITLRGPYEQYF. The DNA of the CDR3 is TGTGCCATCACGTTGAGGGGCCCCTACGAGCAGTACTTC.

The gene calls are TRBV2 and TRBJ2-7; TRBD1 agrees at 9 bases. V shed 8 bases, J shed 3 bases, and the junction held 5 bases outside the gene matches. Germline V gene lookup returns CDR1 SNHLY and CDR2 FYNNEI. The CDR3 length is 13 residues. CDR3 region: CASRDRADYEQYF. The CDR3 bases are TGTGCCAGCCGGGACAGGGCCGACTACGAGCAGTACTTC.

This clone was observed a handful of times. The gene calls are TRBV5-4 and TRBJ1-2; D possibly corresponds to TRBD1 (5 bases). The CDR3 runs to 14 residues. The germline CDR1 and CDR2 sequences are SGHNT and YYREEE (reference sequence). Trimming left V 0 bases short and J 3 bases short, with 9 bases between. The CDR3 nucleotides are TGTGCCAGCAGCTTGGAGACAGAGTACTATGGCTACACCTTC. Amino acids: CASSLETEYYGYTF.

The rearrangement links TRBV30 to TRBJ2-7; TRBD1 might be the D (6 bases). Germline CDR1 reads GTSNPN; CDR2 reads SVGIG (reference sequence). This CDR3 has 11 residues. The V gene lost 3 bases and the J gene lost 6 bases, with 9 bases spanning the gap. CDR3 sequence: CAWRQGGEQYF. DNA of the CDR3: TGTGCCTGGAGGCAAGGGGGCGAGCAGTACTTC. Full variable domain (rest looked up from reference TRBV30 and TRBJ2-7): SQTIHQWPATLVQPVGSPLSLECTVEGTSNPNLYWYRQAAGRGLQLLFYSVGIGQISSEVPQNLSASRPQDRQFILSSKKLLLSDSGFYLCAWRQGGEQYFGPGTRLTVT.

The CDR3 DNA reads as TGCGCCAGCAGCCCCAGACAGGGCGTCAACTATGGCTACACCTTC. It codes for CASSPRQGVNYGYTF. This chain joins TRBV5-1 and TRBJ1-2, with 7 bases lining up with TRBD1. Unmatched junction bases numbered 8, after V lost 4 bases and J lost 2 bases. The germline V gene encodes CDR1 SGHRS and CDR2 YFSETQ. CDR3 length: 15 amino acids.

This clone was seen a single time. The chain has TRBV14 and TRBJ1-2; 7 nucleotides line up with TRBD1. The germline gives CDR1 SGHDN, CDR2 FVKESK. This CDR3 spans 15 amino acids. J lost 8 bases, V lost 1 base, and 10 bases had no gene match. The CDR3 DNA reads TGTGCCAGCAGCCAAGGAACATCGACAGGGACAGGCTACACCTTC. This codes for CASSQGTSTGTGYTF. Drawing the rest from reference TRBV14 and TRBJ1-2, the complete variable domain is EAGVTQFPSHSVIEKGQTVTLRCDPISGHDNLYWYRRVMGKEIKFLLHFVKESKQDESGMPNNRFLAERTGGTYSTLKVQPAELEDSGVYFCASSQGTSTGTGYTFGSGTRLTVV.

The J gene is TRBJ2-2, the V gene TRBV7-3; D is unclear. The CDR3 is made up of 12 amino acids. Deletions cut 2 bases from V and 7 bases from J, with 5 bases between. The germline V gene has CDR1 SGHTA and CDR2 FQGTGA. The CDR3 is CASSLADGELFF. The CDR3 DNA reads as TGTGCCAGCAGCTTAGCAGACGGGGAGCTGTTTTTT.

The chain has TRBV18 and TRBJ2-1; 15 bases align to TRBD2. Germline V lookup: CDR1 KGHSH, CDR2 LQKENI. This CDR3 region has 22 residues. Losses at the gene ends were 3 bases for V and 4 bases for J; bases not matched to a gene: 19. CDR3 protein: CASSPPGLAGGFSGGNYNEQFF. The CDR3 DNA sequence: TGTGCCAGCTCACCTCCGGGACTAGCGGGAGGATTTAGTGGAGGTAATTACAATGAGCAGTTCTTC.

J is TRBJ2-2 and V is TRBV7-2, with 10 positions matching TRBD2. The CDR3 extends over 17 amino acids. J was trimmed by 5 bases and V by 5 bases; bases with no gene match: 11. Per the germline V gene, CDR1 is SGHTA and CDR2 is FQGNSA. CDR3 sequence reads: CASSTLGRTSGTGELFF. The DNA for the CDR3 is TGTGCCAGCAGCACACTGGGACGGACTAGCGGAACCGGGGAGCTGTTTTTT.

V is TRBV21-1 and J is TRBJ1-1; TRBD1 reflects the table's D call only, with no check against the DNA. TRBV21-1 is a pseudogene. CDR3 length equals 16 residues. CDR3 residues: CASSTGDRFLNTEAFF. The DNA of the CDR3 is TGTGCCAGCAGCACGGGGGACAGATTCTTGAACACTGAAGCTTTCTTT.

The rearrangement links TRBV19 to TRBJ1-5; 9 bases are a match to TRBD1. V was pared by 4 bases and J by 4 bases, with 5 bases of the junction left unmatched. Germline loops: CDR1 LNHDA, CDR2 SQIVND (reference sequence). The CDR3 is 15 residues long. The CDR3 nucleotides read TGTGCCAGTAGTAGGCCTGGGACAGGGAATCAGCCCCAGCATTTT. Translating it yields CASSRPGTGNQPQHF.

This clone was observed a handful of times. This chain connects TRBV27 to TRBJ1-1; D uncertain. Germline assignment: CDR1 MNHEY and CDR2 SMNVEV (reference sequence). The CDR3 extends over 13 amino acids. V was trimmed by 4 bases and J by 4 bases, leaving 10 bases between them. CDR3 region: CASSSAVGTEAFF. The DNA of the CDR3 is TGTGCCAGCAGTTCGGCGGTGGGCACTGAAGCTTTCTTT.

Regarding this clone: This sample includes further DNA sequences coding for the same CDR3. V and J are TRBV5-1 and TRBJ1-6; D is undetermined. V was pared by 0 bases and J by 0 bases, with 7 bases between. The CDR3 is 16 residues long. The V gene's germline CDR1 is SGHRS and CDR2 YFSETQ. The CDR3 nucleotides read TGCGCCAGCAGCTTGGACGGGAGCTCCTATAATTCACCCCTCCACTTT. As protein: CASSLDGSSYNSPLHF.